The rows below give T cell receptor beta chains drawn from one sample of a study of neurological immune-mediated disorders. TCRdb ran MiXCR on the 5' RACE reads and lists one entry per CDR3 protein. Of about 35,000 distinct CDR3 sequences in the sample, about 4.1% were seen once. The sequenced material came from PBMCs. The receptors were sampled from a man aged 25 to 40 with multiple sclerosis. Each CDR3 is given with its conserved first and last residue. The D gene is left open where the match is weak. Clone sizes are given selectively: once, few, many, or a class where the clone is expanded.

J | size | D | V | DNA | CDR3
TRBJ2-3 | many | - | TRBV11-2 | TGTGCCACCATTGGGCGGGATAGCACAGATACGCAGTATTTT | CATIGRDSTDTQYF
TRBJ2-2 | few | TRBD2 | TRBV11-2 | TGTGCCAGCGCCGGGGGAAGCGGGGCGAACACCGGGGAGCTGTTTTTT | CASAGGSGANTGELFF
TRBJ1-2 | many | - | TRBV15 | TGTGCCACCAGCAGAGGATCCGGGGGCTATGGCTACACCTTC | CATSRGSGGYGYTF
TRBJ2-1 | many | TRBD1 | TRBV7-2 | TGTGCCAGCAGCCGTGGACAACCGGGACAGGTGTACAATGAGCAGTTCTTC | CASSRGQPGQVYNEQFF
TRBJ1-2 | many | - | TRBV5-1 | TGCGCCAGCAGCTTGGTAGGGGCTAACTATGGCTACACCTTC | CASSLVGANYGYTF
TRBJ1-1 | many | - | TRBV12-3/TRBV12-4 | TGTGCCAGCAGTTTGGGGGGCCTAGCTGAAGCTTTCTTT | CASSLGGLAEAFF
TRBJ2-2 | many | - | TRBV12-3/TRBV12-4 | TGTGCCAGCAGTTTAGATAATGCGAACACCGGGGAGCTGTTTTTT | CASSLDNANTGELFF
TRBJ2-1 | - | TRBD2 | TRBV3-1 | TGTGCCAGCAGCCAAGCCGGGAGGGATGAGCAGTTCTTC | CASSQAGRDEQFF
TRBJ2-3 | many | - | TRBV7-2 | TGTGCCAGCAGTTCACCTCTAGATACGCAGTATTTT | CASSSPLDTQYF
TRBJ1-1 | many | - | TRBV7-6 | TGTGCCAGCAGCTTAAGGACACAGAACACTGAAGCTTTCTTT | CASSLRTQNTEAFF
TRBJ2-5 | - | - | TRBV10-3 | TGTGCCATCAGTGAGTCGCCGGCGTCAGGGACCCAGTACTTC | CAISESPASGTQYF
TRBJ2-7 | few | TRBD1 | TRBV5-1 | TGCGCCAGCAGCTTGCGCCAGGGGGAGTCCTACGAGCAGTACTTC | CASSLRQGESYEQYF
TRBJ1-3 | many | - | TRBV20-1 | TGCAGTGCTAGAAACAGGGCCTACTCTGGAAACACCATATATTTT | CSARNRAYSGNTIYF
TRBJ1-1 | - | - | TRBV19 | TGTGCCAGTAGTGGCGGACGGGTGAACACTGAAGCTTTCTTT | CASSGGRVNTEAFF